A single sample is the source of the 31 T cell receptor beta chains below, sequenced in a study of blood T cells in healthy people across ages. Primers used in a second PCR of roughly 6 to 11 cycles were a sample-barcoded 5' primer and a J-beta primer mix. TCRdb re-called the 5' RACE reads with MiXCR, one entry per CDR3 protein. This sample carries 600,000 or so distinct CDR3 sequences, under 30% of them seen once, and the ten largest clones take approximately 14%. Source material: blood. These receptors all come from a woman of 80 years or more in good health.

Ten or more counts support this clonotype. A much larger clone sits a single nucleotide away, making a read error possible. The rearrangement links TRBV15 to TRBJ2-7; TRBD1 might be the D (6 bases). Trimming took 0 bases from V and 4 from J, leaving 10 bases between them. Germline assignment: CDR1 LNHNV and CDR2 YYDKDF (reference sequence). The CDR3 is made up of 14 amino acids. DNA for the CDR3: TGTGCCACCAGCAGAGATCTCACAGGGTACGAGCAGTACTTC. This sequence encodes CATSRDLTGYEQYF.

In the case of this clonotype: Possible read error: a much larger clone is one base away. The CDR3 nucleotides read TGTGCCAGCACCCCAGGGAGGGTGCCCGGGGAGCTGTTTTTT. Encoded protein: CASTPGRVPGELFF. The rearrangement joins TRBV7-2 to TRBJ2-2; TRBD2 matches at 7 bases. J lost 6 bases, V lost 7 bases, and 8 bases had no gene match. This CDR3 contains 14 residues. Germline V gene lookup returns CDR1 SGHTA and CDR2 FQGNSA.

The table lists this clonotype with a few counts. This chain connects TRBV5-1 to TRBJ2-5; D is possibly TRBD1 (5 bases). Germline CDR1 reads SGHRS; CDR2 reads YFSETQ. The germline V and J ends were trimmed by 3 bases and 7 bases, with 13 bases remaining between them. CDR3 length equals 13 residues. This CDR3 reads CASSSDTAGTQYF. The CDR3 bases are TGCGCCAGCAGCTCGGACACAGCAGGGACCCAGTACTTC.

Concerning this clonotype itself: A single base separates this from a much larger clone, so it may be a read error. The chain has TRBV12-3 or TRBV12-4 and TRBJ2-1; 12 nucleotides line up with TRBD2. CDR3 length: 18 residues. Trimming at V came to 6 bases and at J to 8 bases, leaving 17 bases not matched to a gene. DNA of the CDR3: TGTGCCAGCAGCCTTGGGCGGACTAGCGGGGTGATAAGGGATGAGCAGTTCTTC. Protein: CASSLGRTSGVIRDEQFF.

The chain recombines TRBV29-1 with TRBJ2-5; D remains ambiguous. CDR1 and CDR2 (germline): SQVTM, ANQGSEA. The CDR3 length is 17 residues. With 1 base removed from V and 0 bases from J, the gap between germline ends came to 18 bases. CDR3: CSVEGPNRHRHQETQYF. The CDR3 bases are TGCAGCGTTGAAGGGCCCAATAGGCACAGACACCAAGAGACCCAGTACTTC.

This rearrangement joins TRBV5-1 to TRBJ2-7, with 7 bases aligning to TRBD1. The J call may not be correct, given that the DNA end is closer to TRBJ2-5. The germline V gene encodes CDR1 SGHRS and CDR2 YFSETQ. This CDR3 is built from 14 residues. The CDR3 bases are TGCGCCAGCAGCGACCGACAGGGCTCGGCGACCCAGTACTTC. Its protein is CASSDRQGSATQYF.

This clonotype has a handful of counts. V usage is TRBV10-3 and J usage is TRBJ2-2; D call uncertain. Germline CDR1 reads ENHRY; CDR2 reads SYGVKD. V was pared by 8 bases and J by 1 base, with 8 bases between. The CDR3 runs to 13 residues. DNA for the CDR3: TGTGCCATCCATGAAGGGAACACCGGGGAGCTGTTTTTT. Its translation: CAIHEGNTGELFF.

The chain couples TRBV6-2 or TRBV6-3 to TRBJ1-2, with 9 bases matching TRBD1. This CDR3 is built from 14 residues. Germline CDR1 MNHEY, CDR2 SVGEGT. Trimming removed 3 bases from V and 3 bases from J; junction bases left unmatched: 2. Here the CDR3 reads CASSYGQGHYGYTF. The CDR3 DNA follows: TGTGCCAGCAGTTATGGACAGGGGCACTATGGCTACACCTTC.

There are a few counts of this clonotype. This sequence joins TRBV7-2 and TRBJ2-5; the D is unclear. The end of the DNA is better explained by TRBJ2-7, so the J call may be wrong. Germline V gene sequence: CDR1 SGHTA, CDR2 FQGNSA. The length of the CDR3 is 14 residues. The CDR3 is CASSWTVQSSEQYF. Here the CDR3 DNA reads TGTGCCAGCAGCTGGACGGTACAGTCTTCCGAGCAGTACTTC.

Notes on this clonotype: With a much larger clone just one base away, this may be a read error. The CDR3 sequence: CSAPGPYNEQYF. The CDR3 region has the DNA TGCAGTGCGCCAGGTCCCTACAATGAGCAGTACTTC. The chain carries TRBV20-1 and TRBJ2-1; D not resolved. The J call is uncertain, as TRBJ2-7 better fits the DNA end. Germline V gives CDR1 DFQATT, CDR2 SNEGSKA (reference sequence). The CDR3 has 12 amino acids.

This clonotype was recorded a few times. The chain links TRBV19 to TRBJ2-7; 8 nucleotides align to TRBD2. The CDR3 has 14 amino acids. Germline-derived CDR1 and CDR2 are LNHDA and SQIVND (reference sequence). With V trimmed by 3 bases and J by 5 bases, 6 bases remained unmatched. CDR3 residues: CASSITGGADEQYF. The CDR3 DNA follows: TGTGCCAGTAGTATCACCGGGGGGGCCGACGAGCAGTACTTC.

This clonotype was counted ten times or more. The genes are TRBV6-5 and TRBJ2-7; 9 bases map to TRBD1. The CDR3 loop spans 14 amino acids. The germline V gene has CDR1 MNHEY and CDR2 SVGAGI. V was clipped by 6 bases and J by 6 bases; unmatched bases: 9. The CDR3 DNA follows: TGTGCCAGCAGGAGGGACAGGGTAGCCGGCGAGCAGTACTTC. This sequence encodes CASRRDRVAGEQYF.

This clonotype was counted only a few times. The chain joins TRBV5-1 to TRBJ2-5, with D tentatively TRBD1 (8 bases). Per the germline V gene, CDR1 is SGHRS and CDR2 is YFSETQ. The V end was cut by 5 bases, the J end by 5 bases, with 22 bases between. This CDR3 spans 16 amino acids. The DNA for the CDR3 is TGCGCCAGCAGAAGTGCAGGGGGCGGGGGCCTGGAGACCCAGTACTTC. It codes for CASRSAGGGGLETQYF.

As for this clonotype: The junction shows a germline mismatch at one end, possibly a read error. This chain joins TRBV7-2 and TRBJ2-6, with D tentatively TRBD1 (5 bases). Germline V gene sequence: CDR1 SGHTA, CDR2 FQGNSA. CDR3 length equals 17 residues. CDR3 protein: CASSFEYRSSGANVRTF. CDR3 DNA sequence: TGTGCCAGCAGCTTCGAGTACAGGAGCTCTGGGGCCAACGTCCGGACTTTC.

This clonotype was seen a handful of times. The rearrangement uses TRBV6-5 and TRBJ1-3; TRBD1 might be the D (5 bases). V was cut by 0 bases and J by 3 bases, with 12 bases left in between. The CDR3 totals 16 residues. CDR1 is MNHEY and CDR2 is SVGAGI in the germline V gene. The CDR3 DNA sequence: TGTGCCAGCAGTTACTCGATAGCGGGGGGTGGAAACACCATATATTTT. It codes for CASSYSIAGGGNTIYF.

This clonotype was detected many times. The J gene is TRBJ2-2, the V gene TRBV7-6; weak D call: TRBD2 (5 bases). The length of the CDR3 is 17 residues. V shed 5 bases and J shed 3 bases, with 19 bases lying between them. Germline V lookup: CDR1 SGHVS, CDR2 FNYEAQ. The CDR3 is CASSLVPPGRYTGELFF. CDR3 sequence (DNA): TGTGCCAGCAGCCTTGTCCCCCCGGGGAGATACACCGGGGAGCTGTTTTTT.

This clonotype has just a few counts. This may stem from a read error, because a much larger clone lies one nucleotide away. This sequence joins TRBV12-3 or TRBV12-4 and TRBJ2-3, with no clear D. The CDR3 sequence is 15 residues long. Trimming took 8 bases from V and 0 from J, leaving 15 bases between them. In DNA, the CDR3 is TGTGCCAGCCGCGATGGGATAGCTAGCACAGATACGCAGTATTTT. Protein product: CASRDGIASTDTQYF.

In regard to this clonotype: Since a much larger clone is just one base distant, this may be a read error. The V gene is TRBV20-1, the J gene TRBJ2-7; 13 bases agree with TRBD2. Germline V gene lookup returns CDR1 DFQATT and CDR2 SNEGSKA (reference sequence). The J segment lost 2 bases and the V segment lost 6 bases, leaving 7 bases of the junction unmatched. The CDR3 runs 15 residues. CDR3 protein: CSASALAGGTYEQYF. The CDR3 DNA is TGCAGTGCCAGTGCACTAGCGGGGGGGACCTACGAGCAGTACTTC.

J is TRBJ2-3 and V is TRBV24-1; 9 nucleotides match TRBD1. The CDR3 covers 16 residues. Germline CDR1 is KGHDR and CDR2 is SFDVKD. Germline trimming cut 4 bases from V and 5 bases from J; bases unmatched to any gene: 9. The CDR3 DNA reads TGTGCCACCAGTGACAAACAGGGGGCGCTTGGAGATACGCAGTATTTT. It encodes CATSDKQGALGDTQYF.

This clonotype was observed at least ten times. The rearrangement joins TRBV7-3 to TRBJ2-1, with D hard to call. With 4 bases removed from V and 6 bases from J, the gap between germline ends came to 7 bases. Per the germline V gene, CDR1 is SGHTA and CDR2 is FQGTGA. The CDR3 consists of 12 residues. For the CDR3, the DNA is TGTGCCAGCAGCTCCCAGGTCAATGAGCAGTTCTTC. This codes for CASSSQVNEQFF. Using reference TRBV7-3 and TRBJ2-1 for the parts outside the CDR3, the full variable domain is GAGVSQTPSNKVTEKGKYVELRCDPISGHTALYWYRQSLGQGPEFLIYFQGTGAADDSGLPNDRFFAVRPEGSVSTLKIQRTERGDSAVYLCASSSQVNEQFFGPGTRLTVL.

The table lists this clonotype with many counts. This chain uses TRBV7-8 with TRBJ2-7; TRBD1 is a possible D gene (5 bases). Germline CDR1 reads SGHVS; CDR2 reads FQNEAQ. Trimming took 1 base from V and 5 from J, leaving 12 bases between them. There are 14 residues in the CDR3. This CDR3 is CASSLVWKGDEQYF. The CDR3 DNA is TGTGCCAGCAGCTTAGTATGGAAAGGGGACGAGCAGTACTTC.

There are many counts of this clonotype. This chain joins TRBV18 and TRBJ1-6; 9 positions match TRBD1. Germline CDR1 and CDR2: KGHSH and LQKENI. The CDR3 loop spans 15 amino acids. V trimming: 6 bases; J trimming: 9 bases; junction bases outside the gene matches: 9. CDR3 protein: CASSLDRGWGSPLHF. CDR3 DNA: TGTGCCAGCTCCCTCGACAGGGGGTGGGGTTCACCCCTCCACTTT.

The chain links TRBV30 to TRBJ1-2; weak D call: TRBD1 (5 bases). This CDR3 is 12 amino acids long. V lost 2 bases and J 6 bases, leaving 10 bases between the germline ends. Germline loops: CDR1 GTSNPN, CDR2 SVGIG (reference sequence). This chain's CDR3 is CAWSPEGDGYTF. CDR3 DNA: TGTGCCTGGAGTCCCGAAGGGGATGGCTACACCTTC.

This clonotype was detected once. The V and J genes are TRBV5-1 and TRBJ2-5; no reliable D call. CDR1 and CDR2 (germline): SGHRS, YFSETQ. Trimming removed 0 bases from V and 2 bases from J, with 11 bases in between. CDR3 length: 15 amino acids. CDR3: CASSLAGSSQETQYF. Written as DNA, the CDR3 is TGCGCCAGCAGCTTGGCGGGCAGTTCGCAAGAGACCCAGTACTTC. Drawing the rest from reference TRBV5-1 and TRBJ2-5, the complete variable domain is KAGVTQTPRYLIKTRGQQVTLSCSPISGHRSVSWYQQTPGQGLQFLFEYFSETQRNKGNFPGRFSGRQFSNSRSEMNVSTLELGDSALYLCASSLAGSSQETQYFGPGTRLLVL.

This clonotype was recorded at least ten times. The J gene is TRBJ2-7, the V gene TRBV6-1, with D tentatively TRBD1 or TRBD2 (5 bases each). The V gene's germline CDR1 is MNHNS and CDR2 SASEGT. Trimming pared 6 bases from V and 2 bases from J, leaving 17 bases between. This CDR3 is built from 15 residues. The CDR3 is CASRPLEGRAYEQYF. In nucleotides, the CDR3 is TGTGCCAGCAGACCTCTTGAGGGGCGAGCCTACGAGCAGTACTTC.

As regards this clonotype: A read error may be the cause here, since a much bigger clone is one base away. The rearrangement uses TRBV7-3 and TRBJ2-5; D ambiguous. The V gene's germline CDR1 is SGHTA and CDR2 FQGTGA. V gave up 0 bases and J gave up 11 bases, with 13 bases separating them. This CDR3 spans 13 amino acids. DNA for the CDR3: TGTGCCAGCAGCTTAACCCTGAGTAATGAGCAGTACTTC. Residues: CASSLTLSNEQYF.

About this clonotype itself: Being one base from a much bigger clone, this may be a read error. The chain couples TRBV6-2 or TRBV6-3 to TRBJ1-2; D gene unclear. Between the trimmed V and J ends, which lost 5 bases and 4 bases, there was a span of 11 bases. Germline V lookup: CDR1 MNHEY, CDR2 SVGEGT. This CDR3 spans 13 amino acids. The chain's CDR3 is CASSPPDCYGYTF. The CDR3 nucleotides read TGTGCCAGCAGTCCACCGGACTGCTATGGCTACACCTTC.

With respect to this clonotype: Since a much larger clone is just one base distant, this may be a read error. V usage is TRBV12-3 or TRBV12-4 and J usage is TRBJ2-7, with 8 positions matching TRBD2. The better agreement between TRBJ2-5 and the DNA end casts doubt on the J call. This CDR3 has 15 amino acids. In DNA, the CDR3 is TGTGCCAGCAGTACCCCGAGCGGGGGAGGGGCGACCCAGTACTTC. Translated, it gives CASSTPSGGGATQYF.

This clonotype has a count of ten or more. The CDR3 loop is CASSLGGWPGLRTDTQYF. The CDR3 DNA reads as TGTGCCAGCAGCTTGGGGGGATGGCCGGGACTCCGCACAGATACGCAGTATTTT. The chain recombines TRBV11-2 with TRBJ2-3; weak D call: TRBD2 (6 bases). The germline V gene encodes CDR1 SGHAT and CDR2 FQNNGV. Deletions cut 3 bases from V and 1 base from J, with 20 bases between. The CDR3 covers 18 residues.

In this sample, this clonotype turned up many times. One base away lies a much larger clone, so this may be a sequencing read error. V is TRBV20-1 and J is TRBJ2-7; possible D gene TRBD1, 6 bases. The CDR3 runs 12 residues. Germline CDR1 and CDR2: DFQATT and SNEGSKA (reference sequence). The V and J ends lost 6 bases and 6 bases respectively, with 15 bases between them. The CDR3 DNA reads TGCAGTGCCCAGACAGGTTGGAGCGAGCAGTACTTC. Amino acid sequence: CSAQTGWSEQYF.

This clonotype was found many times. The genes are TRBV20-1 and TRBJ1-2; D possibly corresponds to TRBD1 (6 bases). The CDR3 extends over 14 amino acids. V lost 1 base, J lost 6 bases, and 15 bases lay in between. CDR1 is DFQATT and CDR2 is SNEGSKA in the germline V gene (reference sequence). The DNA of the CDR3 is TGCAGTGCTAGAGTCAGACAGGCCGGCCATGGCTACACCTTC. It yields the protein CSARVRQAGHGYTF.